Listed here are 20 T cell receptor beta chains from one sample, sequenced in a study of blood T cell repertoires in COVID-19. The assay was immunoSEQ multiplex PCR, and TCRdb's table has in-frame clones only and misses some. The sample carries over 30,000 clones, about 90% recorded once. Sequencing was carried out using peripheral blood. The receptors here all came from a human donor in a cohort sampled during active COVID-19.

The CDR3 here is CASSWKRTGGAEKLFF. The CDR3 DNA is TGTGCCAGCAGCTGGAAACGGACAGGGGGGGCTGAAAAACTGTTTTTT. The rearrangement links TRBV7-9 to TRBJ1-4, with 10 nucleotides matching TRBD1. CDR3 length: 16 residues. V gave up 4 bases and J gave up 7 bases; unmatched junction bases: 9. CDR1 SEHNR and CDR2 FQNEAQ come from the germline V gene (reference sequence). The full variable domain, rest sourced from reference TRBV7-9 and TRBJ1-4, is DTGVSQNPRHKITKRGQNVTFRCDPISEHNRLYWYRQTLGQGPEFLTYFQNEAQLEKSRLLSDRFSAERPKGSFSTLEIQRTEQGDSAMYLCASSWKRTGGAEKLFFGSGTQLSVL.

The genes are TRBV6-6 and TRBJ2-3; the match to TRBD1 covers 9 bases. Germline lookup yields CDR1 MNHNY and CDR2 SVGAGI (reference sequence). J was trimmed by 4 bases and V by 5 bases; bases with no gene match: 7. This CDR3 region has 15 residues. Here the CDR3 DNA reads TGTGCCAGCAGTGAGAACCGGGACAGGGCAGATACGCAGTATTTT. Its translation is CASSENRDRADTQYF.

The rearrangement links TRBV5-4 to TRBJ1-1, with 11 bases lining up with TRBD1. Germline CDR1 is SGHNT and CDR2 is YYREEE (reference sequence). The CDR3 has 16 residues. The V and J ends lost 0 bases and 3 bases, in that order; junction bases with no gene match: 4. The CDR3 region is CASSLGTGGYDTEAFF. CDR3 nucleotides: TGTGCCAGCAGCTTGGGGACAGGGGGCTACGACACTGAAGCTTTCTTT.

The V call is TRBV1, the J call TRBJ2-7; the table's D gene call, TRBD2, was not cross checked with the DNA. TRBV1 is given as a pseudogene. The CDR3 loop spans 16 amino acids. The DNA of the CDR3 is TGCACCAGCAGCCAAGAAGGGGGGGGCCCCTCCTACGAGCAGTACTTC. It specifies CTSSQEGGGPSYEQYF.

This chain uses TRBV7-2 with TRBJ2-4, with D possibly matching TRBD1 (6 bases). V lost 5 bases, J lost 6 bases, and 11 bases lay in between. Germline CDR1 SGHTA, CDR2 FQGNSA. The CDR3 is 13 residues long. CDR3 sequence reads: CASSAGTINIQYF. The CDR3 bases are TGTGCCAGCAGCGCCGGGACAATAAACATTCAGTACTTC.

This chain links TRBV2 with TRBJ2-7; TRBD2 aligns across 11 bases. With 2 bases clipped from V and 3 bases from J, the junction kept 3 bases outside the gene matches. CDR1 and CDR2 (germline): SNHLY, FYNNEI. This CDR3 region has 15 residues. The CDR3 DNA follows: TGTGCCAGCAGTGAAAGGGGGACTAGCGGCTACGAGCAGTACTTC. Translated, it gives CASSERGTSGYEQYF.

CDR3 bases: TGTGCTAGTGCCCCTGGACAGGCCTCCCGGGTAGGGACCCAGTACTTC. Protein sequence: CASAPGQASRVGTQYF. The V gene is TRBV12-5, the J gene TRBJ2-5; TRBD1 matches at 7 bases. Germline values: CDR1 LGHNT, CDR2 FRNRAP. The CDR3 is made up of 16 amino acids. The ends lost 7 bases at V and 7 bases at J; junction bases unmatched: 18.

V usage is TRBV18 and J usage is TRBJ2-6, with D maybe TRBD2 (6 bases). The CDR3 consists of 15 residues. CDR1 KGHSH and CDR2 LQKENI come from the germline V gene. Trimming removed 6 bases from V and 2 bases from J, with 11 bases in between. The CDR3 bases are TGTGCCAGCTCTCCGGGGGACGCTGGGGCCAACGTCCTGACTTTC. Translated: CASSPGDAGANVLTF. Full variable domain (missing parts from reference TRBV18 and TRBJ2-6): NAGVMQNPRHLVRRRGQEARLRCSPMKGHSHVYWYRQLPEEGLKFMVYLQKENIIDESGMPKERFSAEFPKEGPSILRIQQVVRGDSAAYFCASSPGDAGANVLTFGAGSRLTVL.

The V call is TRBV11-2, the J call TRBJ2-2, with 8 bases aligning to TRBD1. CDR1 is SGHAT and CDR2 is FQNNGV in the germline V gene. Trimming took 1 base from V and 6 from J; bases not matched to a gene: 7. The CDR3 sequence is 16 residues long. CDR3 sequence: CASSLGGRGRSGELFF. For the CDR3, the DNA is TGTGCCAGCAGCTTAGGGGGCAGGGGGCGATCCGGGGAGCTGTTTTTT.

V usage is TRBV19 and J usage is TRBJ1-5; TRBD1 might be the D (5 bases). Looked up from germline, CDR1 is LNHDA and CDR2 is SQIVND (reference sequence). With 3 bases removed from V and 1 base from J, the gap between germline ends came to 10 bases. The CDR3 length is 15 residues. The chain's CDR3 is CASSIGGGSNQPQHF. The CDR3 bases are TGTGCCAGTAGTATTGGGGGAGGGAGCAATCAGCCCCAGCATTTT.

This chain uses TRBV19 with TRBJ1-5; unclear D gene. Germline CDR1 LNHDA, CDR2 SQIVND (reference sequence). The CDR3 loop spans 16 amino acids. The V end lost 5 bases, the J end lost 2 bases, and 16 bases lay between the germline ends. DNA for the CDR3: TGTGCCAGTAGTTCCGAGGGCGGGTGGGGCAATCAGCCCCAGCATTTT. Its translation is CASSSEGGWGNQPQHF.

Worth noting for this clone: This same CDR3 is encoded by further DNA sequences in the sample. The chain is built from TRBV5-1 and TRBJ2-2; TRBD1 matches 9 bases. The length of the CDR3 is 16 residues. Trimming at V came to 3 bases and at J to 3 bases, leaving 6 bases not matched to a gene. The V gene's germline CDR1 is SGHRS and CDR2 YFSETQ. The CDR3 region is CASSSRTGDDTGELFF. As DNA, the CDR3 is TGCGCCAGCAGCTCCAGGACAGGGGATGACACCGGGGAGCTGTTTTTT.

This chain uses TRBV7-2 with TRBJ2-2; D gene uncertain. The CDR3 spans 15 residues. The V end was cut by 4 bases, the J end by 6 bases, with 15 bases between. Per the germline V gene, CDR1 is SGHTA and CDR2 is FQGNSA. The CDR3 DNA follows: TGTGCCAGCAGCTCAAGCCCCGCTCCGGCCGGGGAGCTGTTTTTT. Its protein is CASSSSPAPAGELFF.

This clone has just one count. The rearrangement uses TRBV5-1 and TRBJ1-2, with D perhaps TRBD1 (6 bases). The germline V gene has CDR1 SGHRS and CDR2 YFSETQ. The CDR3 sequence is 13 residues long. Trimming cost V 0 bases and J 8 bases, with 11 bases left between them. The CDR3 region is CASSLVGGAGYTF. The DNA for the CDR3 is TGCGCCAGCAGCTTGGTCGGGGGGGCGGGCTACACCTTC.

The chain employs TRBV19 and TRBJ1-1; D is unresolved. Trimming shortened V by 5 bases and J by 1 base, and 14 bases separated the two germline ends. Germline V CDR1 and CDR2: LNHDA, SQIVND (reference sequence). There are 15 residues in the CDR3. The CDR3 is CASSPDKITNTEAFF. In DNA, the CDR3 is TGTGCCAGTAGTCCTGACAAGATCACGAACACTGAAGCTTTCTTT.

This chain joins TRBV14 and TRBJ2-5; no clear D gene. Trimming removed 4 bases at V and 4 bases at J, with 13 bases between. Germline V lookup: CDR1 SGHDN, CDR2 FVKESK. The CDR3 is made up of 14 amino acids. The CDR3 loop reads CASSPPNSGETQYF. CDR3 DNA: TGTGCCAGCAGCCCGCCCAATTCGGGAGAGACCCAGTACTTC.

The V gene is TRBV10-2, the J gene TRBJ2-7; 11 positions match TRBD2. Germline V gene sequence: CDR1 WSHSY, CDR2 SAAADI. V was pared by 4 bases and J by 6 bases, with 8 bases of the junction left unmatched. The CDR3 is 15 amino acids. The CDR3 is CASSVPGLAGGEQYF. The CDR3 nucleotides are TGCGCCAGCAGTGTTCCGGGGCTAGCGGGAGGCGAGCAGTACTTC.

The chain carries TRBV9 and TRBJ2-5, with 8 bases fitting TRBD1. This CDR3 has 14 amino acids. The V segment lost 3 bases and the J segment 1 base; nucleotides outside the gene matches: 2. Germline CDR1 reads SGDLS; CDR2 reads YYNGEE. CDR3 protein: CASSAQGAQETQYF. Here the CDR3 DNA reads TGTGCCAGCAGCGCGCAGGGGGCCCAAGAGACCCAGTACTTC.

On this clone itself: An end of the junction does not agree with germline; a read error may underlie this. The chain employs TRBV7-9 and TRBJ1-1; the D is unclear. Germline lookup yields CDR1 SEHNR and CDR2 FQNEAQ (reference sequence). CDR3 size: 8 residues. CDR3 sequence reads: CASSGTFF. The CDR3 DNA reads TGTGCCAGCAGCGGTACATTTTTT.

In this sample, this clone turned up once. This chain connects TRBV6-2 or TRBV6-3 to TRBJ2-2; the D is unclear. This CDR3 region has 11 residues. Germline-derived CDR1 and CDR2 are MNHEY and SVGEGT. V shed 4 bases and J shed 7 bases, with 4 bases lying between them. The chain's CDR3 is CASSSGGELFF. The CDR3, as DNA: TGTGCCAGCAGTTCGGGCGGGGAGCTGTTTTTT.